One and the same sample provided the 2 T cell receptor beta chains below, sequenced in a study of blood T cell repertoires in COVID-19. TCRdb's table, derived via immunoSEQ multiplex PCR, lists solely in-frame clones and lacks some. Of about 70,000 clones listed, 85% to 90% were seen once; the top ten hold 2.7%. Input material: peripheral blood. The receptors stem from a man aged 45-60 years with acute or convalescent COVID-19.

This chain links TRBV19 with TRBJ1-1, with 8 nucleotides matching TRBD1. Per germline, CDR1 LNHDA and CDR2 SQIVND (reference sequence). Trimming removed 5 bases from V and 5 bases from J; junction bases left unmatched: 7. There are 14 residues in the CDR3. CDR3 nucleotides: TGTGCCAGTAGTTTACAGGGGGAGAGGACTGAAGCTTTCTTT. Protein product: CASSLQGERTEAFF.

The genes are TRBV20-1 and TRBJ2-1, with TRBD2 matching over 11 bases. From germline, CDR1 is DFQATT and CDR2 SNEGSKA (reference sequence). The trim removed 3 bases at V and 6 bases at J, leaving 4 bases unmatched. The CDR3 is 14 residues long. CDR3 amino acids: CSASLLAGVNEQFF. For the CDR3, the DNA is TGCAGTGCTAGTCTACTAGCGGGGGTCAATGAGCAGTTCTTC.